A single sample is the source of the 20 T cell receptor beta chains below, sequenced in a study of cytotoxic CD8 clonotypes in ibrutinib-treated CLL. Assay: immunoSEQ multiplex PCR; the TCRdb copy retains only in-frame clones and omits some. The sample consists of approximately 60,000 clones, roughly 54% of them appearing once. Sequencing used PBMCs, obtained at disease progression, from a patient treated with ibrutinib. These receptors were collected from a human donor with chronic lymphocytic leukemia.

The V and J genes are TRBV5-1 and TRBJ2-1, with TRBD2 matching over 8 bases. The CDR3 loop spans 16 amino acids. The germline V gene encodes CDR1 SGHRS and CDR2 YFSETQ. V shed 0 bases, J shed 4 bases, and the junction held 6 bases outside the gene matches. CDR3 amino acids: CASSLGSSGGYNEQFF. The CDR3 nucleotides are TGCGCCAGCAGCTTGGGTTCGAGCGGGGGATACAATGAGCAGTTCTTC.

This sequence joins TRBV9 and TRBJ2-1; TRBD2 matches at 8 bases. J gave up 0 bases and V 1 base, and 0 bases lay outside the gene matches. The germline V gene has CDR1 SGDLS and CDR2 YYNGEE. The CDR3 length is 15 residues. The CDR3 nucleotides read TGTGCCAGCAGCGTAACTAGCGGCTCCTACAATGAGCAGTTCTTC. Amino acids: CASSVTSGSYNEQFF.

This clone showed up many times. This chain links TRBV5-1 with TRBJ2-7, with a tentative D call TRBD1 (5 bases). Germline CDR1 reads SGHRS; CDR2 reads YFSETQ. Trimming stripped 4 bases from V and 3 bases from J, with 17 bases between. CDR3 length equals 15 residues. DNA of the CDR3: TGCGCCAGCAGCATGGCTACAGGTGGATACTACGAGCAGTACTTC. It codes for CASSMATGGYYEQYF.

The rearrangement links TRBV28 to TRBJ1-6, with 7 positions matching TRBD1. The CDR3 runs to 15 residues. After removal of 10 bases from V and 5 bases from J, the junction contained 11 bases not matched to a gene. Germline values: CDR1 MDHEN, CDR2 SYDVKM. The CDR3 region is CATRVRGRDNSPLHF. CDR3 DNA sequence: TGTGCCACCCGGGTCAGGGGGAGGGATAATTCACCCCTCCACTTT.

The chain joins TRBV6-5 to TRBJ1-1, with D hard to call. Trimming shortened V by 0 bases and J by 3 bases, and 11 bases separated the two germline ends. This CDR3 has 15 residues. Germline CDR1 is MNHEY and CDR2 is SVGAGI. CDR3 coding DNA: TGTGCCAGCAGTTACTCCCCTTTGCTTGACACTGAAGCTTTCTTT. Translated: CASSYSPLLDTEAFF.

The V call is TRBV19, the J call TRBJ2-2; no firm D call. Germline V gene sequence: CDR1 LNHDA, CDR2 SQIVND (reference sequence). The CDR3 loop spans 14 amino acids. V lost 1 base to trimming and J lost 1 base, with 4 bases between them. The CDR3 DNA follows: TGTGCCAGTAGTATAGCGAGGAACACCGGGGAGCTGTTTTTT. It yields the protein CASSIARNTGELFF. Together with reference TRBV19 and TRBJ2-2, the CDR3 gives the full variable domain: DGGITQSPKYLFRKEGQNVTLSCEQNLNHDAMYWYRQDPGQGLRLIYYSQIVNDFQKGDIAEGYSVSREKKESFPLTVTSAQKNPTAFYLCASSIARNTGELFFGEGSRLTVL.

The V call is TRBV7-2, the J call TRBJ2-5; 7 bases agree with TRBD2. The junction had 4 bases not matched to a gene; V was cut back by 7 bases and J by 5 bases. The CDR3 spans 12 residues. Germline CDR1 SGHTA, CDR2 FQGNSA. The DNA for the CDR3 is TGTGCCAGCACCCCACTAGCGGAGACCCAGTACTTC. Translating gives CASTPLAETQYF.

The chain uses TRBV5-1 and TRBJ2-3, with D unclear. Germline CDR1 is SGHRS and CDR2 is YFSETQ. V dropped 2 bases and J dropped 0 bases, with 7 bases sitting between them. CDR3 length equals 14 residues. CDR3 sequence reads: CASSFSESTDTQYF. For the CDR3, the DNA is TGCGCCAGCAGCTTTTCAGAAAGCACAGATACGCAGTATTTT.

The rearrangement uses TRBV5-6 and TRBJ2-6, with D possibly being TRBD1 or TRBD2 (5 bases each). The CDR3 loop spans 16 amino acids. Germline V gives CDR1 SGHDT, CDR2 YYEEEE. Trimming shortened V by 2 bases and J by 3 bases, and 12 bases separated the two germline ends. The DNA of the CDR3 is TGTGCCAGCAGCTTTTCTTGGGGGAGTGGGGCCAACGTCCTGACTTTC. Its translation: CASSFSWGSGANVLTF.

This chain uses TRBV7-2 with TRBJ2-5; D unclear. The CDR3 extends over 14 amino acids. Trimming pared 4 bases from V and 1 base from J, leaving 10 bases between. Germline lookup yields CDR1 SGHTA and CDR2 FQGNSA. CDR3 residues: CASSYSTSQETQYF. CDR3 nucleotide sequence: TGTGCCAGCAGCTACTCGACAAGCCAAGAGACCCAGTACTTC.

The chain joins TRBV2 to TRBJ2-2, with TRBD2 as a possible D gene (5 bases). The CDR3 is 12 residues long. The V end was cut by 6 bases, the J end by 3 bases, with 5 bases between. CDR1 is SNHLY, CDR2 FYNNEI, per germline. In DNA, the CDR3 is TGTGCCAGCAGGGAGGACACCGGGGAGCTGTTTTTT. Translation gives CASREDTGELFF.

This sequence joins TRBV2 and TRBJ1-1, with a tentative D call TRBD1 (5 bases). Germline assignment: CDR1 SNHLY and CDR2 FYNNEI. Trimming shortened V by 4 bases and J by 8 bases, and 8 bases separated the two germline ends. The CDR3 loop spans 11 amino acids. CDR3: CASSVQGEAFF. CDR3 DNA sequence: TGTGCCAGCAGTGTTCAGGGAGAAGCTTTCTTT. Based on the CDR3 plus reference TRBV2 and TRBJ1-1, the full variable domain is EPEVTQTPSHQVTQMGQEVILRCVPISNHLYFYWYRQILGQKVEFLVSFYNNEISEKSEIFDDQFSVERPDGSNFTLKIRSTKLEDSAMYFCASSVQGEAFFGQGTRLTVV.

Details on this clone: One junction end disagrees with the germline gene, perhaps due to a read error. The DNA for the CDR3 is TGTGTCAGCAATTCCCCTGGGATTTCAGATGAATCGCAGGGGGCGCGTGGAAACACCATATATTTT. This gives the protein CVSNSPGISDESQGARGNTIYF. This rearrangement joins TRBV6-7 to TRBJ1-3; 8 nucleotides line up with TRBD1. TRBV6-7 is known as an ORF, though its function is uncertain. The CDR3 contains 22 residues.

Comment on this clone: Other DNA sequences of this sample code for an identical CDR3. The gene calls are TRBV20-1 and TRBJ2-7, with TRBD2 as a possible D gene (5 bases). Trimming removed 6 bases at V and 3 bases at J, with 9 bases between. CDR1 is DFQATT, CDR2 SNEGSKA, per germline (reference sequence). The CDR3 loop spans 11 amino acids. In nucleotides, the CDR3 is TGCAGTGCGTCCGGGAACTACGAGCAGTACTTC. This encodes CSASGNYEQYF.

The CDR3 region has the DNA TGTGCCAGCAGTCCGGGGTTCAATGAGCAGTTCTTC. Translated: CASSPGFNEQFF. This chain joins TRBV28 and TRBJ2-1; TRBD2 is a possible D gene (5 bases). The CDR3 extends over 12 amino acids. Germline loops: CDR1 MDHEN, CDR2 SYDVKM. Trimming removed 5 bases at V and 6 bases at J, with 8 bases between.

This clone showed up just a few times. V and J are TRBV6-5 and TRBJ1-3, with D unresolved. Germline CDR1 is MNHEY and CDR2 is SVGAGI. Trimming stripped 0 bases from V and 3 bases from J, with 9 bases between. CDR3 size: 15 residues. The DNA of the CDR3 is TGTGCCAGCAGTTACTCACGGGTGGGTGGAAACACCATATATTTT. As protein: CASSYSRVGGNTIYF.

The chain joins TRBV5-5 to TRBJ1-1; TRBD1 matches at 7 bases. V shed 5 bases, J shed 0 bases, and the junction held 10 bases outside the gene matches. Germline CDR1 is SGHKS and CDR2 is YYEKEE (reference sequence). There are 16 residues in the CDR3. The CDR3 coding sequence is TGTGCCAGCAGGATCGGAACCGGGACAGTGAACACTGAAGCTTTCTTT. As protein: CASRIGTGTVNTEAFF.

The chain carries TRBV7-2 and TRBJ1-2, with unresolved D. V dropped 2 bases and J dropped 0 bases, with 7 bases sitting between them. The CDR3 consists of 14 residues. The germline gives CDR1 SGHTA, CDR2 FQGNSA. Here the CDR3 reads CASSLTQTNYGYTF. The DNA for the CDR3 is TGTGCCAGCAGCTTAACACAGACTAACTATGGCTACACCTTC.

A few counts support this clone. DNA of the CDR3: TGTGCCAGCAGCACTCTGGGTGGCTACACCTTC. This encodes CASSTLGGYTF. V usage is TRBV7-2 and J usage is TRBJ1-2; D not resolved. V was shortened by 5 bases and J by 7 bases, with 8 bases between the two germline ends. The CDR3 spans 11 residues. Germline loops: CDR1 SGHTA, CDR2 FQGNSA.

The CDR3 DNA reads TGCGCCAGCAGCTCTGGAGGGAACAGTACGTTCTTC. It encodes CASSSGGNSTFF. The chain recombines TRBV5-1 with TRBJ2-1, with D perhaps TRBD2 (6 bases). Between the trimmed V and J ends, which lost 3 bases and 15 bases, there was a span of 16 bases. This CDR3 comprises 12 residues. Germline V lookup: CDR1 SGHRS, CDR2 YFSETQ.